These 24 T cell receptor beta chains share one sample of origin, sequenced in a study of patients and donors after allogeneic stem cell transplantation. TCRdb recomputed calls from the RT-PCR reads with MiXCR, one row per CDR3 protein. The data hold roughly 140,000 distinct CDR3 sequences, with about a third observed a single time. Material for sequencing was blood, either unsorted or a sorted T cell fraction (not recorded which). These receptor sequences come from a human donor who was either an allogeneic HSCT recipient or a stem cell or donor lymphocyte infusion donor (not recorded which). It is not recorded whose cells these are; they may come from a transplant donor.

The chain uses TRBV7-7 and TRBJ2-1; TRBD2 is a possible D gene (6 bases). CDR3 length equals 12 residues. The germline gives CDR1 SSHAT, CDR2 FNYEAQ (reference sequence). CDR3 amino acids: CASGALVHEQFF. The DNA of the CDR3 is TGTGCTAGCGGAGCTTTAGTCCATGAGCAGTTCTTC. The entire variable domain, with the rest obtained from reference TRBV7-7 and TRBJ2-1, is as follows: GAGVSQSPRYKVTKRGQDVTLRCDPISSHATLYWYQQALGQGPEFLTYFNYEAQPDKSGLPSDRFSAERPEGSISTLTIQRTEQRDSAMYRCASGALVHEQFFGPGTRLTVL.

V is TRBV29-1 and J is TRBJ1-2; D gene unclear. The CDR3 has 10 residues. Germline values: CDR1 SQVTM, CDR2 ANQGSEA. The germline V and J ends were trimmed by 7 bases and 3 bases, with 6 bases remaining between them. The CDR3 loop reads CSAGHYGYTF. CDR3 sequence (DNA): TGCAGCGCGGGTCACTATGGCTACACCTTC.

This chain links TRBV20-1 with TRBJ1-1; D ambiguous. The CDR3 loop spans 17 amino acids. Germline loops: CDR1 DFQATT, CDR2 SNEGSKA (reference sequence). V was clipped by 0 bases and J by 6 bases, with 23 bases between them. CDR3 in DNA: TGCAGTGCTAGAGATGAGGGTCCGGGTTGGGTGACGGCTGAAGCTTTCTTT. It encodes CSARDEGPGWVTAEAFF.

The V and J genes are TRBV5-1 and TRBJ2-3; D gene ambiguous. CDR1 and CDR2 (germline): SGHRS, YFSETQ. This CDR3 contains 15 residues. Trimming removed 4 bases from V and 0 bases from J, with 12 bases in between. The CDR3 nucleotides are TGCGCCAGCAGCCCCGTCGGGCTGAGCACAGATACGCAGTATTTT. This encodes CASSPVGLSTDTQYF.

The chain carries TRBV5-1 and TRBJ1-6; no clear D. V lost 3 bases to trimming and J lost 10 bases, with 14 bases between them. The germline CDR1 and CDR2 sequences are SGHRS and YFSETQ. The CDR3 has 14 residues. The CDR3 DNA sequence: TGCGCCAGCAGCTCAAGACTGGCCCGCTCACCCCTCCACTTT. Protein product: CASSSRLARSPLHF.

This rearrangement joins TRBV6-6 to TRBJ2-3, with 9 bases that match TRBD2. The V gene's germline CDR1 is MNHNY and CDR2 SVGAGI (reference sequence). CDR3 length equals 16 residues. The V segment lost 0 bases and the J segment 1 base; nucleotides outside the gene matches: 2. The CDR3 bases are TGTGCCAGCAGTTACTCAGCTAGCGGGGGCACAGATACGCAGTATTTT. Amino acid sequence: CASSYSASGGTDTQYF.

This clonotype was seen just once. The chain uses TRBV11-2 and TRBJ1-1; D is unresolved. The CDR3 contains 12 residues. Germline assignment: CDR1 SGHAT and CDR2 FQNNGV. V lost 5 bases and J lost 4, with 8 bases in between. The CDR3 DNA reads as TGTGCCAGCAGCGTCACACTCACTGAAGCTTTCTTT. It encodes CASSVTLTEAFF.

This chain uses TRBV11-2 with TRBJ2-5; D is uncertain. Germline V CDR1 and CDR2: SGHAT, FQNNGV. With 0 bases removed from V and 5 bases from J, the gap between germline ends came to 7 bases. The CDR3 is 13 amino acids. CDR3 in amino acids: CASSLDAWETQYF. CDR3 bases: TGTGCCAGCAGCTTAGACGCTTGGGAGACCCAGTACTTC.

In its sample, this clonotype was seen many times. The chain recombines TRBV6-6 with TRBJ1-5, with D possibly matching TRBD1 (5 bases). The CDR3 contains 16 residues. V lost 7 bases and J 0 bases, leaving 16 bases between the germline ends. Germline V gene lookup returns CDR1 MNHNY and CDR2 SVGAGI (reference sequence). CDR3 loop: CASTVMGVYSNQPQHF. The CDR3 nucleotides read TGTGCCAGCACCGTCATGGGGGTTTATAGCAATCAGCCCCAGCATTTT.

This clonotype was detected a few times. This rearrangement joins TRBV6-5 to TRBJ2-1; D is undetermined. The germline gives CDR1 MNHEY, CDR2 SVGAGI. Trimming took 2 bases from V and 8 from J, leaving 10 bases between them. The CDR3 is made up of 13 amino acids. The chain's CDR3 is CASSYQRIHEQFF. CDR3 sequence (DNA): TGTGCCAGCAGTTACCAAAGGATTCATGAGCAGTTCTTC.

V is TRBV6-1 and J is TRBJ1-1; a weak D match, TRBD1 (6 bases). Germline CDR1 and CDR2: MNHNS and SASEGT. V lost 5 bases to trimming and J lost 7 bases, with 14 bases between them. There are 13 residues in the CDR3. CDR3 bases: TGTGCCAGCAGTTCTCAGGGGAGAGGTGAAGCTTTCTTT. The encoded protein is CASSSQGRGEAFF.

The chain is built from TRBV29-1 and TRBJ1-1, with no clear D. This CDR3 is 14 amino acids long. Trimming removed 0 bases at V and 3 bases at J, with 11 bases between. Germline V gene sequence: CDR1 SQVTM, CDR2 ANQGSEA. CDR3 residues: CSVEDRPGDTEAFF. DNA for the CDR3: TGCAGCGTTGAAGATCGTCCCGGGGACACTGAAGCTTTCTTT.

CDR3 loop: CASSPRPGHSLYNEQFF. In DNA form, the CDR3 reads TGTGCCAGCAGCCCTAGGCCGGGACATAGCCTTTACAATGAGCAGTTCTTC. This chain links TRBV7-6 with TRBJ2-1; D possibly corresponds to TRBD1 (6 bases). The V and J ends lost 5 bases and 4 bases respectively, with 21 bases between them. This CDR3 spans 17 amino acids. Per the germline V gene, CDR1 is SGHVS and CDR2 is FNYEAQ.

The table lists this clonotype with a few counts. The rearrangement links TRBV5-1 to TRBJ1-1, with 9 bases that match TRBD1. The CDR3 consists of 15 residues. V lost 4 bases to trimming and J lost 8 bases; unmatched junction nucleotides: 12. Germline V gene sequence: CDR1 SGHRS, CDR2 YFSETQ. CDR3 DNA sequence: TGCGCCAGCAGCCTTAGGACAGGGGCGTTTTACGAAGCTTTCTTT. It translates to CASSLRTGAFYEAFF.

This rearrangement joins TRBV7-9 to TRBJ2-2; D may be TRBD1 (5 bases). Germline V gene sequence: CDR1 SEHNR, CDR2 FQNEAQ (reference sequence). This CDR3 spans 16 amino acids. The germline V and J ends were trimmed by 8 bases and 6 bases, with 22 bases remaining between them. CDR3: CASVLKPAGYPGELFF. Written as DNA, the CDR3 is TGTGCCAGCGTACTCAAGCCGGCAGGGTACCCCGGGGAGCTGTTTTTT.

This clonotype occurred a few times. This sequence joins TRBV20-1 and TRBJ1-5; no clear D. CDR3 length: 11 amino acids. CDR1 and CDR2 from the germline V gene are DFQATT and SNEGSKA (reference sequence). Trimming pared 2 bases from V and 9 bases from J, leaving 8 bases between. CDR3 loop: CSARRPRPQHF. CDR3 nucleotides: TGCAGTGCTAGACGGCCTCGGCCCCAGCATTTT.

A few counts support this clonotype. The rearrangement uses TRBV5-1 and TRBJ1-2; a weak D match, TRBD1 (5 bases). CDR3 length: 13 residues. Germline CDR1 is SGHRS and CDR2 is YFSETQ. V was cut by 0 bases and J by 8 bases, with 11 bases left in between. The CDR3 DNA is TGCGCCAGCAGCTTGGTGCAGGGCCGCGGCTACACCTTC. Translation: CASSLVQGRGYTF.

The V gene is TRBV9, the J gene TRBJ1-1; D ambiguous. Trimming stripped 0 bases from V and 2 bases from J, with 8 bases between. Germline CDR1 and CDR2: SGDLS and YYNGEE. This CDR3 is built from 14 residues. The DNA for the CDR3 is TGTGCCAGCAGCGTAGGCGCGGATAACACTGAAGCTTTCTTT. This gives the protein CASSVGADNTEAFF. The entire variable domain, with the rest obtained from reference TRBV9 and TRBJ1-1, is as follows: DSGVTQTPKHLITATGQRVTLRCSPRSGDLSVYWYQQSLDQGLQFLIQYYNGEERAKGNILERFSAQQFPDLHSELNLSSLELGDSALYFCASSVGADNTEAFFGQGTRLTVV.

This chain connects TRBV4-2 to TRBJ1-1; unclear D gene. Per germline, CDR1 LGHNA and CDR2 YNFKEQ. The V end was cut by 0 bases, the J end by 0 bases, with 8 bases between. This CDR3 is 15 amino acids long. CDR3 sequence reads: CASSQEGFMNTEAFF. The CDR3 DNA reads TGTGCCAGCAGCCAAGAGGGGTTCATGAACACTGAAGCTTTCTTT.

The chain combines TRBV28 with TRBJ2-7, with D unresolved. Deletions cut 3 bases from V and 3 bases from J, with 3 bases between. Germline CDR1 and CDR2: MDHEN and SYDVKM. This CDR3 region has 11 residues. CDR3 sequence (DNA): TGTGCCAGCAGTTTGCACTACGAGCAGTACTTC. It yields the protein CASSLHYEQYF. Variable domain in full (rest from reference TRBV28 and TRBJ2-7): DVKVTQSSRYLVKRTGEKVFLECVQDMDHENMFWYRQDPGLGLRLIYFSYDVKMKEKGDIPEGYSVSREKKERFSLILESASTNQTSMYLCASSLHYEQYFGPGTRLTVT.

This clonotype was seen a handful of times. The chain links TRBV5-1 to TRBJ1-4, with D hard to call. Trimming took 2 bases from V and 6 from J, leaving 17 bases between them. Germline V gene lookup returns CDR1 SGHRS and CDR2 YFSETQ. This CDR3 comprises 16 residues. The CDR3, as DNA: TGCGCCAGCAGCTTCGGTTCCGACCTCCTGGATGAAAAACTGTTTTTT. Translated: CASSFGSDLLDEKLFF.

There are a few counts of this clonotype. The chain uses TRBV7-9 and TRBJ1-4; possible D gene TRBD1, 5 bases. The CDR3 has 17 amino acids. Germline assignment: CDR1 SEHNR and CDR2 FQNEAQ (reference sequence). V was pared by 1 base and J by 4 bases, with 16 bases between. Here the CDR3 reads CASSLVHTSGDNEKLFF. CDR3 DNA sequence: TGTGCCAGCAGCTTAGTCCACACCTCGGGGGATAATGAAAAACTGTTTTTT.

This chain connects TRBV27 to TRBJ2-7; D gene unclear. The germline CDR1 and CDR2 sequences are MNHEY and SMNVEV (reference sequence). V was shortened by 4 bases and J by 0 bases, with 10 bases between the two germline ends. CDR3 size: 14 residues. Here the CDR3 DNA reads TGTGCCAGCAGTTACAAAGGTAGCTCCTACGAGCAGTACTTC. It encodes CASSYKGSSYEQYF.

The chain is built from TRBV5-1 and TRBJ1-6; a possible D gene is TRBD1 (6 bases). Germline V gene data show CDR1 as SGHRS and CDR2 as YFSETQ. Trimming shortened V by 4 bases and J by 3 bases, and 14 bases separated the two germline ends. The CDR3 loop spans 16 amino acids. The chain's CDR3 is CASSPEGGLYNSPLHF. The CDR3 bases are TGCGCCAGCAGCCCCGAGGGGGGGCTCTATAATTCACCCCTCCACTTT.